This T cell receptor beta chain was sequenced in a study of cytomegalovirus exposure and HLA in healthy donors (dated 2017 in TCRdb). Study-wide context: In an earlier analysis of 587 of the donors, 276 Gb of sequence data and 100 million or so unique TCR beta sequences from 180 million or so T cells were reported. Roughly 300 gigabases of sequencing data and 91 million or so unique TCR sequences made up an early release that covered approximately 650 HLA-typed donors. Of the 398 genotyped donors, approximately 83% fell in the genetic ancestry cluster associated with self-reported Caucasian donors. The aim of the study was to test whether cataloging public T cell receptors could identify signatures of past pathogen exposure. Using immunosequencing, the study profiled T cell repertoires from about 650 subjects and related those repertoires to cytomegalovirus serostatus. In addition to the first cohort of several hundred subjects, a separate validation cohort of 100 to 150 different subjects was used. High-throughput TCR immunosequencing, statistical association of individual TCRs with disease status, and machine learning were combined to predict cytomegalovirus infection status. In a later analysis, previously published TCR beta repertoires from several hundred donors were re-analyzed and high-resolution HLA genotyping was added so that TCR occurrence patterns could be studied. Rather than drawing on any new phenotypic data, the later analysis identified candidate immune exposures from TCR beta sequences and the way those sequences occurred across donors. An earlier analysis of about 600 of the donors used high-throughput TCR beta sequencing to judge whether each TCR beta V gene segment behaved as functional or pseudogenic. Alongside the repertoire data, information on donor age, sex, ethnicity and CMV serostatus was compiled. A later genetic analysis used genome-wide SNP genotypes for about 60% of the 666 donors, treating that subset as a discovery cohort. All discovery cohort repertoires had been generated on a single sequencing platform. HLA typing covered class I and class II loci at four-digit resolution. The number of donors typed differed by locus, with roughly 620-630 for A, B, C, DRB1 and DQB1, more than 500 for DQA1, under 610 for DPA1, and around 450 for DPB1. Several DR-DQ haplotypes were treated as single units for association and clustering because of strong linkage in the cohort. Among under 450 genotyped donors of the cohort, an average of about 240,000 unique TCR beta nucleotide sequences were sequenced per donor, about a sixth of them non-productive.

A note on this clone: This receptor's antigen is unknown. No much larger clone exists at a distance of one base, and base qualities are not known. Other DNA sequences in the sample encode the same CDR3.

The investigation overall reported the following: Correlated functional status among segregating V segments might reflect linkage disequilibrium, but an unknown experimental factor could not be ruled out. When HLA alleles, especially DR and DQ, strongly co-occurred, attributing TCR associations to individual alleles was difficult. Because HLA typing was unavailable for some donors at each locus, only the typed subset was used in association tests. For the cohort, immune exposure information was limited to CMV serostatus. Roughly uniform sequencing depth across donors was assumed in presence/absence analyses, although this assumption may not hold. A further reported finding was that TCR beta sequences accurately predicted the HLA-A and HLA-B alleles for most subjects in the first cohort. A later genetic analysis reported fewer N-insertions in productive TCRs among donors in an Asian-associated ancestry cluster than the approximately 700-donor mean. The classifier was reported to diagnose cytomegalovirus status with high specificity and sensitivity in both the original cohort and the validation cohort. A later analysis found that HLA-associated TCR beta chains were more clonally expanded and had lower generation probabilities than equally common non-associated chains. In a later analysis, some 18,000 TCR beta sequences were associated with specific HLA alleles at a false discovery rate of 0.05. An earlier analysis of approximately 600 of the donors showed that most TCR beta V segments appeared in productive rearrangements either about 87% or about 30% of the time, which broadly matched IMGT annotations. The study listed 150 to 200 TCR beta chains as associated with cytomegalovirus. V-gene and J-gene trimming of TCR beta chains was associated with a missense DCLRE1C variant in a later genetic analysis, and the association was replicated in an independent cohort. A later analysis found that most CMV-associated TCR beta chains appeared HLA-restricted, with HLA associations seemingly driven largely by CMV exposure. A cluster of highly shared sequence variants was judged likely to represent a technical artifact of the sequencing pipeline. Several of the top co-occurrence clusters appeared to be linked to parvovirus B19, influenza, CMV and Epstein-Barr virus, according to a later analysis. In a later analysis, the rate of TCR association differed among HLA loci, with DRB1 alleles having the most associated TCRs and HLA-C alleles having the fewest. According to the authors, the approach could potentially be generalized to other disease states and immunological phenotypes. In vitro tests confirmed that a few of the cytomegalovirus-associated TCR beta chains recognize cytomegalovirus antigens. Most TCR sequences were observed very rarely across donors, whereas some public TCRs were present in many individuals. Some IMGT-functional V segments, including TRBV6-2 and TRBV6-3, could not be told apart with the 87-base-pair reads, so those segments were excluded. Because counts were too low, roughly 18 rarely observed V segments, including chromosome 9 orphons, were left out of the earlier analysis of 500 to 750 of the donors. In this cohort, only TCR beta chains were sequenced, and detectable features were limited by the absence of alpha or paired-chain data.

The cohort was made up of 500 to 850 healthy bone marrow donors. At the time of sampling, all cohort members were nominally healthy, though unrecorded immune exposures were likely present. The donor was CMV seronegative and belonged to the group of 350 or so seronegative cohort members. A peripheral blood sample was collected from each donor, and TCR beta sequencing was performed on peripheral blood mononuclear cells. The Qiagen DNeasy Blood Extraction Kit was used to extract genomic DNA from the blood cell samples. Deletion took 4 bases off V and 5 bases off J, with a span of 5 bases between the germline ends. The CDR1 and CDR2 encoded by the germline V gene (reference sequence) are DFQATT and SNEGSKA. The CDR3 runs 10 residues from the cysteine to the phenylalanine. The entry retains the CDR3 DNA only, 30 bases that are in frame from base 1. Library creation used the immunoSEQ multiplex PCR assay. For the multiplex PCR, a mixture combining 60 forward primers for TCR Vbeta segments and 13 reverse primers for TCR Jbeta segments was used. The CDR3 region of rearranged TCR beta genes was amplified from genomic DNA with a multiplex PCR assay. The Illumina HiSeq System was used to sequence the amplified TCR beta libraries as 87-base-pair reads. As for the original processing: Across the 670 or so repertoires, a later analysis counted 60 million to 90 million unique TCR beta chains, roughly 11 million of which were shared by at least two donors. Raw reads were error-corrected and collapsed into unique sequences by a nearest-neighbor algorithm in which closely related sequences were merged to remove PCR and sequencing errors. CDR3 sequences were aligned to IMGT reference sequences to assign V, D and J gene segments. For a sequence to be retained, a match of at least six nucleotides was required to both a V gene segment and a J gene segment. A rearrangement counted as productive if the CDR3 had no stop codons and remained in frame with V and J, and every other rearrangement counted as non-productive. CDR3 was defined according to IMGT convention as the region running from the second conserved V-encoded cysteine to the conserved J-encoded phenylalanine. The earlier analysis of roughly 590 of the donors excluded any sequence lacking an unambiguous match to a single V gene segment. In an earlier analysis of several hundred of the donors, V segments were called functional above 56.7% productive rearrangements and were called segregating when the between-donor standard deviation exceeded 5%. To diagnose cytomegalovirus status from the catalog of TCR beta chain sequences, a statistical classification framework was built. In a later analysis, V and J genes were assigned by comparing TCR nucleotide sequences against IMGT/GENE-DB human TR gene sequences. A later analysis assigned CDR3 sequences and most-parsimonious VDJ recombination scenarios with the TCRdist pipeline. In a later analysis, every TCR beta chain was defined by the combination of its CDR3 amino acid sequence and its V-gene family, and reads without a unique V-gene family were dropped. To address suspected cross-contamination and a sequencing artifact, a later analysis removed approximately 590 highly shared, low-generation-probability nucleotide sequences. In a later analysis, a clonal expansion index was calculated for each public chain from normalized within-repertoire ranks of inferred template counts. In a later analysis, generation probabilities were computed with a VDJ recombination model fitted to out-of-frame rearrangements, and the resulting probabilities were checked against IGoR. Hypergeometric tests were used in a later analysis to score TCR-TCR, TCR-HLA and TCR-CMV co-occurrence, with a repertoire-size bias correction applied to the TCR pairs. To estimate false discovery rates, a later analysis permuted the HLA or CMV assignments 20 times. In a later analysis, co-occurring TCRs were grouped with DBSCAN, and TCRdist sequence similarity was added when clustering was performed within HLA-allele-positive subsets. Repertoires with fewer than 30,000 or more than 120,000 public chains, plus five repertoires with anomalous nucleotide sharing, were excluded from co-occurrence clustering. TCRdb retrieved this table from immuneACCESS and kept in-frame rearrangements only. Not all clones are present; in checked studies, unresolved V genes account for under half, and no reason is known for the remainder. D and trimming come from the DNA, and the V and J calls and clone size come from that table. This sample lists approximately 150,000 clones; roughly 80% were detected once. The ten largest clones represent about 2.6% of the sample.

Rearrangement joined TRBV20-1 to TRBJ2-5, with the identity of the D gene unclear. The sequence derives from a boy aged 2 to 10 in good health and CMV-seronegative. Sequenced material: PBMCs. The CDR3 sequence is CSATVETQYF. The DNA sequence follows: TGCAGTGCTACCGTGGAGACCCAGTACTTC.